This T cell receptor (beta chain) came from a study of T-cell memory formation after mild COVID-19. Findings and caveats of the study: Clones contracting over day 15 to 85 were CD4/CD8 balanced, with later expanders leaning CD4+.

TCRdb re-analysed the 5' RACE reads in MiXCR, keeping a single row per CDR3 protein. The sample holds 250,000 to 350,000 distinct CDR3 sequences, about 16% seen once. This clonotype was observed a few times. Antigen: not known. The V end lost 6 bases, the J end lost 3 bases, and 8 bases lay between the germline ends. The CDR3 covers 13 residues. The V gene's germline CDR1 is KGHDR and CDR2 SFDVKD. V and J are TRBV24-1 and TRBJ2-1, with D perhaps being TRBD1 or TRBD2 (5 bases each). Sequencing used PBMCs or a T cell subset sorted from them (not recorded which). The receptor was isolated from a man aged 18 to 30 who had mild COVID-19 (a few samples of this study predate the infection). Cell type and time point are not known. CDR3 sequence reads: CATSRDGYNEQFF. In DNA form, the CDR3 reads TGTGCCACCAGTAGGGACGGCTACAATGAGCAGTTCTTC.